Listed below are T cell receptor beta chains from one sample, sequenced in a study of blood T cell repertoires in COVID-19. Generated by immunoSEQ multiplex PCR, the TCRdb table keeps only in-frame clones and is missing some. The data hold 95,000 to 150,000 clones, with about nine tenths observed a single time. The sequencing input was peripheral blood. These receptors were collected from a man aged 40-49 years with acute or convalescent COVID-19. Both conserved end residues are part of each CDR3. The D gene is left open where the match is weak. The size of a clone is reported for some rows only, either as once, few or many, or as a class for expanded clones.

clone_size: NA
d_call: NA
v_call: TRBV30
cdr3_length: 14
j_call: TRBJ1-5
cdr3_nt: TGTGCCTGGAGCAAGGGACTTAGCAATCAGCCCCAGCATTTT
cdr3_aa: CAWSKGLSNQPQHF

clone_size: NA
d_call: TRBD1
v_call: TRBV19
cdr3_length: 15
j_call: TRBJ1-4
cdr3_nt: TGTGCCAGTAGAGGACAGGCGGCAACTAATGAAAAACTGTTTTTT
cdr3_aa: CASRGQAATNEKLFF

clone_size: NA
d_call: TRBD1
v_call: TRBV15
cdr3_length: 16
j_call: TRBJ1-1
cdr3_nt: TGTGCCACCAGCAGACCCCAGGGACAGCAGAACACTGAAGCTTTCTTT
cdr3_aa: CATSRPQGQQNTEAFF

clone_size: NA
d_call: NA
v_call: TRBV7-3
cdr3_length: 14
j_call: TRBJ2-3
cdr3_nt: TGTGCCAGCAGCCAGGGATCAACCACAGATACGCAGTATTTT
cdr3_aa: CASSQGSTTDTQYF

clone_size: NA
d_call: TRBD2
v_call: TRBV5-6
cdr3_length: 15
j_call: TRBJ2-7
cdr3_nt: TGTGCCAGCAGCTTGGGACTAGCGACAATCTACGAGCAGTACTTC
cdr3_aa: CASSLGLATIYEQYF

clone_size: medium-sized
d_call: NA
v_call: TRBV11-1
cdr3_length: 16
j_call: TRBJ2-5
cdr3_nt: TGTGCCAGCAGCTTAGATCTGGGGGCCGACCAAGAGACCCAGTACTTC
cdr3_aa: CASSLDLGADQETQYF

clone_size: NA
d_call: TRBD2
v_call: TRBV10-3
cdr3_length: 14
j_call: TRBJ2-3
cdr3_nt: TGTGCCATCAGGATTAGCGGGGGCCCCGATACGCAGTATTTT
cdr3_aa: CAIRISGGPDTQYF

clone_size: NA
d_call: NA
v_call: TRBV7-2
cdr3_length: 15
j_call: TRBJ1-6
cdr3_nt: TGTGCCAGCAGCTTAGGTGCGGCTCCCCGTGAACCCCTCCACTTT
cdr3_aa: CASSLGAAPREPLHF

clone_size: NA
d_call: NA
v_call: TRBV11-2
cdr3_length: 13
j_call: TRBJ1-2
cdr3_nt: TGTGCCAGCAGCTTAGACGACTCCTATGGCTACACCTTC
cdr3_aa: CASSLDDSYGYTF

clone_size: NA
d_call: NA
v_call: TRBV29-1
cdr3_length: 12
j_call: TRBJ1-2
cdr3_nt: TGCAGCGTGTACAGGGCGGACTATGGCTACACCTTC
cdr3_aa: CSVYRADYGYTF

clone_size: NA
d_call: NA
v_call: TRBV19
cdr3_length: 17
j_call: TRBJ1-1
cdr3_nt: TGTGCCAGTAGTCCTACATCATCCCACGGGATGAACACTGAAGCTTTCTTT
cdr3_aa: CASSPTSSHGMNTEAFF

clone_size: NA
d_call: TRBD2
v_call: TRBV15
cdr3_length: 17
j_call: TRBJ2-1
cdr3_nt: TGTGCCACCAGCAGAGATTACGGCGGGGGAACTTACAATGAGCAGTTCTTC
cdr3_aa: CATSRDYGGGTYNEQFF

clone_size: once
d_call: TRBD2
v_call: TRBV7-7
cdr3_length: 15
j_call: TRBJ2-5
cdr3_nt: TGTGCTAGCAGCTCTAGCGGGGGGGCGTGGGAGACCCAGTACTTC
cdr3_aa: CASSSSGGAWETQYF

clone_size: few
d_call: NA
v_call: TRBV6-5
cdr3_length: 13
j_call: TRBJ1-1
cdr3_nt: TGTGCCAGCCGTCGGGGGGTGAACACTGAAGCTTTCTTT
cdr3_aa: CASRRGVNTEAFF

clone_size: once
d_call: NA
v_call: TRBV7-9
cdr3_length: 15
j_call: TRBJ1-1
cdr3_nt: TGTGCCAGCAGCGCTTACAGCGGGACCCACACTGAAGCTTTCTTT
cdr3_aa: CASSAYSGTHTEAFF

clone_size: NA
d_call: TRBD2
v_call: TRBV30
cdr3_length: 17
j_call: TRBJ2-7
cdr3_nt: TGTGCCTGGAGTGTACTAGCGGTAAGTCCAGATCCCTACGAGCAGTACTTC
cdr3_aa: CAWSVLAVSPDPYEQYF

clone_size: NA
d_call: TRBD2
v_call: TRBV7-2
cdr3_length: 15
j_call: TRBJ2-3
cdr3_nt: TGTGCCAGCAGCTTAGAAGCGGGGGAGTCAGATACGCAGTATTTT
cdr3_aa: CASSLEAGESDTQYF

clone_size: NA
d_call: NA
v_call: TRBV27
cdr3_length: 15
j_call: TRBJ2-7
cdr3_nt: TGTGCCAGCAGGCCGATCAGGTTTACGGCCTACGAGCAGTACTTC
cdr3_aa: CASRPIRFTAYEQYF

clone_size: NA
d_call: NA
v_call: TRBV19
cdr3_length: 14
j_call: TRBJ2-7
cdr3_nt: TGTGCCAGTAGTATAGCACGGGGTATGGACGAGCAGTACTTC
cdr3_aa: CASSIARGMDEQYF

clone_size: NA
d_call: TRBD1
v_call: TRBV25-1
cdr3_length: 14
j_call: TRBJ2-7
cdr3_nt: TGTGCCAGCAGTGGGGGACAGGGTTTCCACGAGCAGTACTTC
cdr3_aa: CASSGGQGFHEQYF

clone_size: NA
d_call: NA
v_call: TRBV19
cdr3_length: 13
j_call: TRBJ1-5
cdr3_nt: TGTGCCAGCCATCCGGACTTCAGGCAGCCCCAGCATTTT
cdr3_aa: CASHPDFRQPQHF

clone_size: NA
d_call: NA
v_call: TRBV19
cdr3_length: 11
j_call: TRBJ2-7
cdr3_nt: TGTGCCAGTAGTATGGGGCACGAGCAGTACTTC
cdr3_aa: CASSMGHEQYF

clone_size: NA
d_call: NA
v_call: TRBV24-1
cdr3_length: 16
j_call: TRBJ2-1
cdr3_nt: TGTGCCACCAGTGACCGCGGGTACTCAAAAAACAATGAGCAGTTCTTC
cdr3_aa: CATSDRGYSKNNEQFF

clone_size: once
d_call: TRBD1
v_call: TRBV6-1
cdr3_length: 16
j_call: TRBJ1-4
cdr3_nt: TGTGCCAGCAGTGAACTCGGGACAGCAACTAATGAAAAACTGTTTTTT
cdr3_aa: CASSELGTATNEKLFF

clone_size: NA
d_call: NA
v_call: TRBV4-3
cdr3_length: 15
j_call: TRBJ2-1
cdr3_nt: TGCGCCAGCAGCCAAGAAGTAGTGGGCTTTAATGAGCAGTTCTTC
cdr3_aa: CASSQEVVGFNEQFF

clone_size: NA
d_call: NA
v_call: TRBV12-5
cdr3_length: 13
j_call: TRBJ1-2
cdr3_nt: TGTGCTAGTGGTTTGAACTTACCGTATGGCTACACCTTC
cdr3_aa: CASGLNLPYGYTF

clone_size: NA
d_call: TRBD2
v_call: TRBV7-8
cdr3_length: 15
j_call: TRBJ2-5
cdr3_nt: TGTGCCAGCAGCATACTAGCGGGAGGGGGGGAGACCCAGTACTTC
cdr3_aa: CASSILAGGGETQYF

clone_size: NA
d_call: NA
v_call: TRBV20-1
cdr3_length: 14
j_call: TRBJ1-6
cdr3_nt: TGCAGTGCTAGTAGTGGGACTTCTAATTCACCCCTCCACTTT
cdr3_aa: CSASSGTSNSPLHF

clone_size: NA
d_call: TRBD2
v_call: TRBV7-9
cdr3_length: 17
j_call: TRBJ2-3
cdr3_nt: TGTGCCAGCAGCTTAGTACTAGCGGGATATCACACAGATACGCAGTATTTT
cdr3_aa: CASSLVLAGYHTDTQYF

clone_size: NA
d_call: NA
v_call: TRBV30
cdr3_length: 15
j_call: TRBJ1-2
cdr3_nt: TGTGCCTGGAGTGTAAGGTCTCGGGGAAATTATGGCTACACCTTC
cdr3_aa: CAWSVRSRGNYGYTF

clone_size: NA
d_call: NA
v_call: TRBV27
cdr3_length: 12
j_call: TRBJ1-4
cdr3_nt: TGTGCCAGCGGGTGGGGGCTGCGAGAACTGTTTTTT
cdr3_aa: CASGWGLRELFF

clone_size: NA
d_call: TRBD1
v_call: TRBV19
cdr3_length: 14
j_call: TRBJ1-1
cdr3_nt: TGTGCCAGTAGTTTCGGGACAGGGGTAACTGAAGCTTTCTTT
cdr3_aa: CASSFGTGVTEAFF